A single sample gave rise to the 32 T cell receptor beta chains below, sequenced in a study of T cell responses to AZD1222 COVID-19 vaccine. Some clones are missing from TCRdb's copy, which holds only in-frame ones; the method was immunoSEQ multiplex PCR. The sample records 120,000 or so clones, approximately 85% being singletons. The starting material was peripheral blood, obtained on day 0 of AZD1222 vaccination. Receptor source: an adult in good health.

This clone was recorded once. The chain recombines TRBV18 with TRBJ1-2, with a possible D match to TRBD1 (5 bases). V was trimmed by 3 bases and J by 4 bases, leaving 12 bases between them. The CDR3 is 14 residues long. Germline CDR1 is KGHSH and CDR2 is LQKENI. Here the CDR3 reads CASSPAGDGYGYTF. The DNA of the CDR3 is TGTGCCAGCTCACCGGCGGGGGACGGCTATGGCTACACCTTC.

The V gene is TRBV11-2, the J gene TRBJ2-7, with D perhaps TRBD1 (6 bases). Trimming took 7 bases from V and 3 from J, leaving 19 bases between them. Germline-derived CDR1 and CDR2 are SGHAT and FQNNGV. This CDR3 spans 15 amino acids. The CDR3, as DNA: TGTGCCAGCACCCTTATAGGGGGAGTGGGCTACGAGCAGTACTTC. Translated: CASTLIGGVGYEQYF.

This chain links TRBV10-3 with TRBJ1-3; 9 bases are a match to TRBD1. V lost 9 bases and J lost 4; bases outside the gene matches: 1. This CDR3 spans 12 amino acids. Germline V CDR1 and CDR2: ENHRY, SYGVKD. The CDR3 sequence: CAIGTGGNTIYF. CDR3 in DNA: TGTGCCATAGGGACAGGGGGAAACACCATATATTTT.

The table lists this clone with a count of one. V usage is TRBV7-2 and J usage is TRBJ1-1; TRBD1 aligns across 11 bases. CDR1 and CDR2 (germline): SGHTA, FQGNSA. V shed 7 bases and J 11 bases; nucleotides not matched to a gene: 9. The CDR3 extends over 13 amino acids. In DNA form, the CDR3 reads TGTGCCAGCACCCCGGACAGGGGGCGTTTGGCTTTCTTT. It translates to CASTPDRGRLAFF.

This chain links TRBV7-2 with TRBJ2-5; D is possibly TRBD2 (6 bases). This CDR3 has 15 residues. Deletions cut 6 bases from V and 1 base from J, with 15 bases between. Germline V gene data show CDR1 as SGHTA and CDR2 as FQGNSA. The CDR3 loop is CASSGVFSGQETQYF. As DNA, the CDR3 is TGTGCCAGCAGTGGGGTTTTTAGCGGCCAAGAGACCCAGTACTTC. Filled out from reference TRBV7-2 and TRBJ2-5, the complete variable domain reads GAGVSQSPSNKVTEKGKDVELRCDPISGHTALYWYRQSLGQGLEFLIYFQGNSAPDKSGLPSDRFSAERTGGSVSTLTIQRTQQEDSAVYLCASSGVFSGQETQYFGPGTRLLVL.

This rearrangement joins TRBV28 to TRBJ1-2; a weak D match, TRBD1 (5 bases). The length of the CDR3 is 12 residues. The germline gives CDR1 MDHEN, CDR2 SYDVKM. V was pared by 6 bases and J by 14 bases, with 19 bases between. The DNA for the CDR3 is TGTGCCAGCAGCTCGGGACTTCCGTGGGTAACCTTC. This translates into CASSSGLPWVTF.

The chain carries TRBV6-5 and TRBJ1-1; D unclear. Trimming left V 2 bases short and J 7 bases short, with 11 bases between. The CDR3 is 13 amino acids. Germline V gives CDR1 MNHEY, CDR2 SVGAGI. In DNA form, the CDR3 reads TGTGCCAGCAGTTACCCCGGCACCGGTGAAGCTTTCTTT. Residues: CASSYPGTGEAFF.

A note on this clone: Other DNA sequences in the same sample also yield this CDR3. The chain is built from TRBV27 and TRBJ1-3; D remains unclear. The germline gives CDR1 MNHEY, CDR2 SMNVEV (reference sequence). Trimming took 3 bases from V and 2 from J, leaving 8 bases between them. The CDR3 totals 14 residues. CDR3 DNA sequence: TGTGCCAGCAGTTTGGGGAGTGCTGGAAACACCATATATTTT. This translates into CASSLGSAGNTIYF.

The chain recombines TRBV6-5 with TRBJ2-5, with D maybe TRBD1 (6 bases). V lost 7 bases, J lost 2 bases, and 17 bases lay in between. From germline, CDR1 is MNHEY and CDR2 SVGAGI. The CDR3 sequence is 15 residues long. The CDR3 reads CASTQGLTPQETQYF. In DNA, the CDR3 is TGTGCCAGCACCCAGGGGCTAACCCCTCAAGAGACCCAGTACTTC.

The chain is built from TRBV4-3 and TRBJ2-7; 7 positions match TRBD2. V was clipped by 0 bases and J by 0 bases; unmatched bases: 5. The CDR3 length is 16 residues. Germline V gene data show CDR1 as LGHNA and CDR2 as YSLEER. CDR3 in amino acids: CASSQDSGSSSYEQYF. As DNA, the CDR3 is TGCGCCAGCAGCCAAGATAGCGGGTCCTCCTCCTACGAGCAGTACTTC.

The chain couples TRBV4-3 to TRBJ2-7; D not certain. V dropped 0 bases and J dropped 1 base, with 7 bases sitting between them. Germline CDR1 LGHNA, CDR2 YSLEER. The length of the CDR3 is 14 residues. CDR3 protein: CASSQDRVSYEQYF. In nucleotides, the CDR3 is TGCGCCAGCAGCCAAGATCGGGTTTCCTACGAGCAGTACTTC.

The chain is built from TRBV7-2 and TRBJ2-7; the D gene is possibly TRBD2 (7 bases). Deletions cut 5 bases from V and 0 bases from J, with 20 bases between. The CDR3 loop spans 17 amino acids. Germline V gene lookup returns CDR1 SGHTA and CDR2 FQGNSA. The CDR3 is CASSPRGQGGISYEQYF. The CDR3 coding sequence is TGTGCCAGCAGCCCGCGGGGGCAGGGCGGAATCTCCTACGAGCAGTACTTC.

The chain uses TRBV7-9 and TRBJ1-5, with a tentative D call TRBD1 (5 bases). V lost 3 bases, J lost 8 bases, and 17 bases lay in between. This CDR3 is built from 15 residues. From germline, CDR1 is SEHNR and CDR2 FQNEAQ (reference sequence). CDR3 nucleotides: TGTGCCAGCAGCTTTGGTGAGGGGAGGGCAGAGCCCCAGCATTTT. Amino acids: CASSFGEGRAEPQHF.

The J gene is TRBJ1-6, the V gene TRBV4-2; D is ambiguous. The V gene lost 0 bases and the J gene lost 7 bases, with 7 bases spanning the gap. This CDR3 has 14 amino acids. Germline CDR1 reads LGHNA; CDR2 reads YNFKEQ. CDR3 sequence (DNA): TGTGCCAGCAGCCAAGACACGAGGAATTCACCCCTCCACTTT. Protein sequence: CASSQDTRNSPLHF.

This rearrangement joins TRBV20-1 to TRBJ2-1, with D perhaps TRBD1 (5 bases). V dropped 5 bases and J dropped 10 bases, with 12 bases sitting between them. From germline, CDR1 is DFQATT and CDR2 SNEGSKA (reference sequence). The CDR3 consists of 11 residues. The CDR3 loop is CSAPYQGEQFF. The CDR3 nucleotides are TGCAGTGCTCCCTACCAGGGCGAGCAGTTCTTC.

The chain has TRBV10-3 and TRBJ1-2, with a tentative D call TRBD1 (5 bases). Germline V lookup: CDR1 ENHRY, CDR2 SYGVKD. This CDR3 is 15 amino acids long. Trimming cost V 10 bases and J 3 bases, with 21 bases left between them. The CDR3 is CATGTGFGTDYGYTF. CDR3 DNA: TGTGCCACCGGGACCGGTTTTGGAACTGACTATGGCTACACCTTC.

The chain combines TRBV16 with TRBJ1-1, with D possibly matching TRBD1 (6 bases). The germline gives CDR1 KGHSY, CDR2 FQNENV. The CDR3 spans 16 residues. Trimming removed 4 bases from V and 1 base from J, with 16 bases in between. This CDR3 is CASSRYLQGPNTEAFF. CDR3 coding DNA: TGTGCCAGCAGCCGATACCTACAGGGACCGAACACTGAAGCTTTCTTT.

The chain links TRBV28 to TRBJ2-7; TRBD1 aligns across 12 bases. After removal of 6 bases from V and 3 bases from J, the junction contained 6 bases not matched to a gene. The CDR3 spans 15 residues. CDR1 and CDR2 from the germline V gene are MDHEN and SYDVKM. This chain's CDR3 is CASRYGTGGRYEQYF. The CDR3 DNA reads TGTGCCAGCAGATATGGGACAGGGGGCCGCTACGAGCAGTACTTC. Full variable domain (outside the CDR3, taken from reference TRBV28 and TRBJ2-7): DVKVTQSSRYLVKRTGEKVFLECVQDMDHENMFWYRQDPGLGLRLIYFSYDVKMKEKGDIPEGYSVSREKKERFSLILESASTNQTSMYLCASRYGTGGRYEQYFGPGTRLTVT.

This chain joins TRBV27 and TRBJ1-2; D gene ambiguous. Germline V lookup: CDR1 MNHEY, CDR2 SMNVEV (reference sequence). V lost 4 bases and J lost 2, with 11 bases in between. The CDR3 spans 14 residues. The CDR3 DNA follows: TGTGCCAGCAGTTCTAGCAGTCGAAACTATGGCTACACCTTC. Translating gives CASSSSSRNYGYTF.

This clone was seen a single time. The rearrangement links TRBV9 to TRBJ2-1; 8 bases align to TRBD2. J gave up 1 base and V 8 bases, and 11 bases lay outside the gene matches. Germline CDR1 is SGDLS and CDR2 is YYNGEE. CDR3 length equals 16 residues. CDR3 nucleotides: TGTGCCAGTCAACCCGGGGGGGCTTTATCCTACAATGAGCAGTTCTTC. Translation gives CASQPGGALSYNEQFF.

The chain couples TRBV19 to TRBJ1-1; the match to TRBD1 covers 8 bases. J gave up 6 bases and V 5 bases, and 8 bases lay outside the gene matches. This CDR3 has 14 amino acids. Germline V gene sequence: CDR1 LNHDA, CDR2 SQIVND (reference sequence). The CDR3 sequence is CASSHRGTRPEAFF. For the CDR3, the DNA is TGTGCCAGTAGTCACAGGGGGACGCGCCCTGAAGCTTTCTTT.

The V gene is TRBV9, the J gene TRBJ1-6; D might be TRBD1 (6 bases). V was trimmed by 3 bases and J by 6 bases, leaving 13 bases between them. Germline V gene sequence: CDR1 SGDLS, CDR2 YYNGEE. CDR3 length: 15 residues. CDR3 sequence reads: CASSASGHRNSPLHF. For the CDR3, the DNA is TGTGCCAGCAGCGCCTCGGGACACCGTAATTCACCCCTCCACTTT.

This chain uses TRBV29-1 with TRBJ2-1; 9 bases are shared with TRBD1. With V trimmed by 3 bases and J by 1 base, 7 bases remained unmatched. This CDR3 is built from 16 residues. The germline V gene encodes CDR1 SQVTM and CDR2 ANQGSEA. The CDR3 sequence is CSVDSWTGVSYNEQFF. The CDR3 DNA reads as TGCAGCGTTGATTCGTGGACAGGGGTTTCCTACAATGAGCAGTTCTTC.

DNA for the CDR3: TGTGCCAGTAGTATAAGGGAAGCGGTGAACACTGAAGCTTTCTTT. Translation: CASSIREAVNTEAFF. The V call is TRBV19, the J call TRBJ1-1; the D is unclear. CDR3 length: 15 residues. Germline CDR1 reads LNHDA; CDR2 reads SQIVND (reference sequence). Trimming took 2 bases from V and 0 from J, leaving 10 bases between them. The variable domain in full, with the rest retrieved from reference TRBV19 and TRBJ1-1, is DGGITQSPKYLFRKEGQNVTLSCEQNLNHDAMYWYRQDPGQGLRLIYYSQIVNDFQKGDIAEGYSVSREKKESFPLTVTSAQKNPTAFYLCASSIREAVNTEAFFGQGTRLTVV.

CDR3 protein: CASSQLSTGQGSGYTF. The CDR3 region has the DNA TGTGCCAGCAGCCAACTCTCGACGGGACAGGGGTCCGGCTACACCTTC. This chain links TRBV4-2 with TRBJ1-2; TRBD1 matches 10 bases. Germline values: CDR1 LGHNA, CDR2 YNFKEQ. The V and J ends lost 2 bases and 8 bases, in that order; junction bases with no gene match: 11. The CDR3 runs 16 residues.

V gene TRBV19 combines with J gene TRBJ2-7, with 10 bases lining up with TRBD1. CDR3 size: 17 residues. Trimming at V came to 5 bases and at J to 6 bases, leaving 16 bases not matched to a gene. Per the germline V gene, CDR1 is LNHDA and CDR2 is SQIVND (reference sequence). This chain's CDR3 is CASSSPPGQGSGAEQYF. The CDR3 region has the DNA TGTGCCAGTAGTTCCCCCCCGGGACAGGGGAGCGGAGCCGAGCAGTACTTC. The variable domain in full, with the rest retrieved from reference TRBV19 and TRBJ2-7, is DGGITQSPKYLFRKEGQNVTLSCEQNLNHDAMYWYRQDPGQGLRLIYYSQIVNDFQKGDIAEGYSVSREKKESFPLTVTSAQKNPTAFYLCASSSPPGQGSGAEQYFGPGTRLTVT.

This rearrangement joins TRBV5-8 to TRBJ2-2, with a weak D call TRBD2 (5 bases). This CDR3 is built from 16 residues. V shed 4 bases and J shed 0 bases, with 13 bases lying between them. Germline V CDR1 and CDR2: SGHTS, YDEGEE. DNA of the CDR3: TGTGCCAGCAGCCCCCGGGGAGCCTCGAACACCGGGGAGCTGTTTTTT. Encoded protein: CASSPRGASNTGELFF.

The chain combines TRBV18 with TRBJ2-7; 7 nucleotides match TRBD1. The germline V gene has CDR1 KGHSH and CDR2 LQKENI. V lost 8 bases and J lost 3; bases outside the gene matches: 4. This CDR3 region has 12 residues. In DNA form, the CDR3 reads TGTGCCAGCAGACAGGGAATCTACGAGCAGTACTTC. Translation: CASRQGIYEQYF.

The gene calls are TRBV30 and TRBJ1-1; D gene unclear. Trimming stripped 5 bases from V and 2 bases from J, with 12 bases between. CDR1 and CDR2 (germline): GTSNPN, SVGIG (reference sequence). The CDR3 contains 13 residues. The CDR3 protein is CAWYSRLNTEAFF. The CDR3, as DNA: TGTGCCTGGTACAGTAGACTTAACACTGAAGCTTTCTTT.

This chain uses TRBV7-2 with TRBJ2-7, with TRBD2 identical over 8 bases. The CDR3 extends over 16 amino acids. The J segment lost 7 bases and the V segment lost 3 bases, leaving 14 bases of the junction unmatched. Per germline, CDR1 SGHTA and CDR2 FQGNSA. In DNA, the CDR3 is TGTGCCAGCAGCTTGCTTACAACTAGCGGAGCGGAGGAGCAGTACTTC. Translated, it gives CASSLLTTSGAEEQYF.

This clone was seen just once. The chain couples TRBV19 to TRBJ1-1, with TRBD1 matching over 7 bases. The J segment lost 8 bases and the V segment lost 7 bases, leaving 10 bases of the junction unmatched. The CDR3 contains 13 residues. Germline V lookup: CDR1 LNHDA, CDR2 SQIVND (reference sequence). CDR3 sequence: CASTSRQGTEAFF. CDR3 in DNA: TGTGCCAGTACCTCCAGACAGGGAACCGAAGCTTTCTTT.

The gene calls are TRBV24-1 and TRBJ2-7; D is unresolved. With 4 bases removed from V and 6 bases from J, the gap between germline ends came to 12 bases. The CDR3 spans 13 residues. The V gene's germline CDR1 is KGHDR and CDR2 SFDVKD. CDR3 coding DNA: TGTGCCACCAGTGACTCCTTTCGGGTCGAGCAGTACTTC. Its protein product is CATSDSFRVEQYF.